The 25 T cell receptor beta chains given below trace back to one sample, sequenced in a study of regulatory T cells in long-lasting Graves disease. CDR3-region Arm-PCR and iRepertoire HTBI primers produced the TCR beta libraries. Via MiXCR, TCRdb re-called the multiplex PCR reads, giving one row per CDR3 protein. This table has about 350,000 distinct CDR3 sequences, roughly a sixth appearing once. Time point of the sample: newly diagnosed GD, antithyroid drugs for less than 3 months. The TCR library was made from RNA extracted from PBMCs. Another study also made use of these data, one on T cells in Graves' hyperthyroidism and ophthalmopathy.

The starting material was peripheral blood mononuclear cells (PBMCs), obtained at new diagnosis, from a patient treated with antithyroid drugs. These receptors were collected from a man in his forties with Graves disease.

The genes are TRBV24-1 and TRBJ1-2; 7 nucleotides align to TRBD1. CDR3 length equals 16 residues. V lost 3 bases and J lost 4; bases outside the gene matches: 10. CDR1 is KGHDR, CDR2 SFDVKD, per germline. CDR3: CATSDPSSGTVYGYTF. The DNA for the CDR3 is TGTGCCACCAGTGATCCCTCCTCCGGGACAGTCTATGGCTACACCTTC.

Ten or more counts support this clonotype. V usage is TRBV6-5 and J usage is TRBJ2-7, with a possible D match to TRBD1 (5 bases). CDR3 length: 13 amino acids. Germline V CDR1 and CDR2: MNHEY, SVGAGI. The V gene lost 2 bases and the J gene lost 5 bases, with 10 bases spanning the gap. The CDR3 loop is CASSYLRAHEQYF. CDR3 bases: TGTGCCAGCAGTTACCTCAGGGCCCACGAGCAGTACTTC.

This CDR3 is CASSEKPTFSPSLHF. As DNA, the CDR3 is TGCGCCAGCAGTGAGAAACCAACCTTCTCACCATCCCTCCACTTT. V gene TRBV10-2 combines with J gene TRBJ1-6; D remains ambiguous. The CDR3 extends over 15 amino acids. Per germline, CDR1 WSHSY and CDR2 SAAADI. V was trimmed by 2 bases and J by 14 bases, leaving 19 bases between them.

This clonotype was seen only a few times. The chain employs TRBV2 and TRBJ1-2; D is possibly TRBD1 (6 bases). Trimming took off 4 bases at V and 0 bases at J, with 9 bases between the two ends. This CDR3 has 14 amino acids. Germline V CDR1 and CDR2: SNHLY, FYNNEI. The CDR3 nucleotides read TGTGCCAGCAGTGCTGGGACAACTAACTATGGCTACACCTTC. It yields the protein CASSAGTTNYGYTF. The full variable domain, rest sourced from reference TRBV2 and TRBJ1-2, is EPEVTQTPSHQVTQMGQEVILRCVPISNHLYFYWYRQILGQKVEFLVSFYNNEISEKSEIFDDQFSVERPDGSNFTLKIRSTKLEDSAMYFCASSAGTTNYGYTFGSGTRLTVV.

The CDR3 DNA reads as TGTGCCAGCAGCGTAGTTAACCTAGCGGGGGCCGGGGAGCTGTTTTTT. Encoded protein: CASSVVNLAGAGELFF. The chain carries TRBV9 and TRBJ2-2, with 10 bases lining up with TRBD2. The CDR3 covers 16 residues. The germline V gene has CDR1 SGDLS and CDR2 YYNGEE. The V and J ends lost 0 bases and 6 bases, in that order; junction bases with no gene match: 5.

This clonotype has ten or more counts. The rearrangement links TRBV5-1 to TRBJ2-3, with a weak D call TRBD2 (7 bases). In germline, CDR1 is SGHRS, CDR2 YFSETQ. The CDR3 contains 14 residues. V dropped 0 bases and J dropped 7 bases, with 12 bases sitting between them. CDR3 loop: CASSLDGGHNTQYF. CDR3 nucleotides: TGCGCCAGCAGCTTGGACGGGGGGCATAATACGCAGTATTTT. The full variable domain, completed using reference TRBV5-1 and TRBJ2-3, is KAGVTQTPRYLIKTRGQQVTLSCSPISGHRSVSWYQQTPGQGLQFLFEYFSETQRNKGNFPGRFSGRQFSNSRSEMNVSTLELGDSALYLCASSLDGGHNTQYFGPGTRLTVL.

This clonotype was seen ten or more times. The CDR3 loop reads CASSEDRETQYF. In DNA form, the CDR3 reads TGTGCCAGCAGTGAAGATCGGGAGACCCAGTACTTC. This chain links TRBV2 with TRBJ2-5; D is uncertain. The CDR3 contains 12 residues. Germline values: CDR1 SNHLY, CDR2 FYNNEI. With 1 base removed from V and 5 bases from J, the gap between germline ends came to 5 bases.

The chain couples TRBV2 to TRBJ1-6; 9 nucleotides line up with TRBD1. The germline V gene encodes CDR1 SNHLY and CDR2 FYNNEI. The CDR3 length is 14 residues. Germline trimming cut 4 bases from V and 9 bases from J; bases unmatched to any gene: 4. The CDR3 sequence is CASSGTGEGSPLHF. The CDR3 nucleotides are TGTGCCAGCAGTGGGACAGGGGAAGGTTCACCCCTCCACTTT. Complete variable domain (other parts from reference TRBV2 and TRBJ1-6): EPEVTQTPSHQVTQMGQEVILRCVPISNHLYFYWYRQILGQKVEFLVSFYNNEISEKSEIFDDQFSVERPDGSNFTLKIRSTKLEDSAMYFCASSGTGEGSPLHFGNGTRLTVT.

This clonotype has at least ten counts. The rearrangement joins TRBV7-2 to TRBJ2-7; 9 positions match TRBD1. CDR1 and CDR2 (germline): SGHTA, FQGNSA. This CDR3 is 15 amino acids long. J lost 0 bases, V lost 4 bases, and 4 bases had no gene match. This CDR3 is CASSYPGQGSYEQYF. For the CDR3, the DNA is TGTGCCAGCAGCTATCCGGGACAGGGCTCCTACGAGCAGTACTTC.

This clonotype has only a few counts. The J gene is TRBJ2-7, the V gene TRBV27, with 8 positions matching TRBD2. The CDR3 loop spans 15 amino acids. CDR1 is MNHEY, CDR2 SMNVEV, per germline (reference sequence). Trimming took 6 bases from V and 2 from J; bases not matched to a gene: 9. The CDR3 loop is CASSKRGGLAYEQYF. In nucleotides, the CDR3 is TGTGCCAGCAGCAAAAGGGGGGGACTAGCCTACGAGCAGTACTTC.

This clonotype was seen only once. This chain uses TRBV20-1 with TRBJ1-3; D call uncertain. Trimming removed 0 bases from V and 0 bases from J, with 9 bases in between. This CDR3 is 15 amino acids long. CDR1 and CDR2 (germline): DFQATT, SNEGSKA (reference sequence). CDR3 residues: CSARDPRSSGNTIYF. For the CDR3, the DNA is TGCAGTGCTAGAGATCCCAGAAGCTCTGGAAACACCATATATTTT.

This clonotype was found many times. The V and J genes are TRBV7-9 and TRBJ2-5; TRBD1 matches at 7 bases. The CDR3 has 15 amino acids. Germline CDR1 SEHNR, CDR2 FQNEAQ (reference sequence). V gave up 1 base and J gave up 2 bases; unmatched junction bases: 4. The CDR3, as DNA: TGTGCCAGCAGCTTAGTTGGGGACAGACAAGAGACCCAGTACTTC. Its protein product is CASSLVGDRQETQYF.

This clonotype was counted many times. This chain connects TRBV24-1 to TRBJ2-5; no firm D call. The CDR3 sequence is 14 residues long. V was pared by 6 bases and J by 0 bases, with 10 bases between. In germline, CDR1 is KGHDR, CDR2 SFDVKD. The CDR3 protein is CATSRSQYQETQYF. The CDR3 nucleotides are TGTGCCACCAGTCGGTCACAGTACCAAGAGACCCAGTACTTC.

At least ten counts were recorded for this clonotype. The J gene is TRBJ2-1, the V gene TRBV6-1; 8 nucleotides agree with TRBD2. This CDR3 comprises 15 residues. Germline assignment: CDR1 MNHNS and CDR2 SASEGT. V shed 7 bases, J shed 5 bases, and the junction held 10 bases outside the gene matches. CDR3 DNA sequence: TGTGCCAGCAATCCGTCACTAGCGGCGAACAATGAGCAGTTCTTC. Translating it yields CASNPSLAANNEQFF.

In its sample, this clonotype was seen many times. This chain joins TRBV3-1 and TRBJ2-3; 15 bases line up with TRBD2. Germline V gene lookup returns CDR1 LGHDT and CDR2 YNNKEL (reference sequence). The V and J ends lost 3 bases and 5 bases, in that order; junction bases with no gene match: 9. This CDR3 contains 18 residues. CDR3 protein: CASSHLWGLAGGVDTQYF. CDR3 sequence (DNA): TGTGCCAGCAGCCATCTTTGGGGACTAGCGGGGGGAGTAGATACGCAGTATTTT.

This clonotype was detected only a few times. The V and J genes are TRBV4-1 and TRBJ1-6, with TRBD1 matching over 10 bases. The V and J ends lost 0 bases and 7 bases, in that order; junction bases with no gene match: 12. CDR3 size: 19 residues. CDR1 MGHRA and CDR2 YSYEKL come from the germline V gene. The DNA for the CDR3 is TGCGCCAGCAGCCAAGACCCCGCGACAGGGGGCATGTTGAATTCACCCCTCCACTTT. Translation: CASSQDPATGGMLNSPLHF.

The table lists this clonotype with a few counts. The CDR3 does not end in the conserved phenylalanine or tryptophan, so this is likely a read error. The chain combines TRBV11-3 with TRBJ2-1; 8 nucleotides align to TRBD2. Germline CDR1 is SGHNT and CDR2 is YENEEA. The CDR3 spans 15 residues. V shed 5 bases and J 0 bases; nucleotides not matched to a gene: 3. The CDR3 sequence: CASSPGLASYNEQFS. The CDR3 DNA follows: TGTGCCAGCAGCCCAGGACTAGCCTCCTACAATGAGCAGTTCTCC.

Regarding this clonotype: With a much larger clone just one base away, this may be a read error. This chain connects TRBV2 to TRBJ1-2; D remains unclear. CDR1 and CDR2 (germline): SNHLY, FYNNEI. The CDR3 has 14 amino acids. The CDR3 DNA sequence: TGTGCCAACAGTGACCTATGGGCTATTGGTGGCTACACCTTC. Encoded protein: CANSDLWAIGGYTF.

This clonotype was recorded at least ten times. The rearrangement uses TRBV5-1 and TRBJ2-3; D remains ambiguous. This CDR3 contains 14 residues. Germline lookup yields CDR1 SGHRS and CDR2 YFSETQ. Trimming shortened V by 0 bases and J by 1 base, and 6 bases separated the two germline ends. The DNA of the CDR3 is TGCGCCAGCAGCTTGGCAGCAGGCACAGATACGCAGTATTTT. Its translation is CASSLAAGTDTQYF. The full variable domain, with the rest looked up from reference TRBV5-1 and TRBJ2-3, is KAGVTQTPRYLIKTRGQQVTLSCSPISGHRSVSWYQQTPGQGLQFLFEYFSETQRNKGNFPGRFSGRQFSNSRSEMNVSTLELGDSALYLCASSLAAGTDTQYFGPGTRLTVL.

This clonotype was seen only a few times. J is TRBJ2-7 and V is TRBV14; D is uncertain. Germline lookup yields CDR1 SGHDN and CDR2 FVKESK. Trimming took off 2 bases at V and 2 bases at J, with 4 bases between the two ends. The CDR3 is made up of 12 amino acids. CDR3: CASSQNPYEQYF. CDR3 bases: TGTGCCAGCAGCCAAAACCCCTACGAGCAGTACTTC.

This clonotype was found once. The CDR3 bases are TGTGCCATCAGTGCCGAAGGGGGCTATGGCTACACCTTC. This translates into CAISAEGGYGYTF. The rearrangement uses TRBV10-3 and TRBJ1-2; tentative D call: TRBD1 (6 bases). CDR1 and CDR2 from the germline V gene are ENHRY and SYGVKD. This CDR3 spans 13 amino acids. The V end was cut by 4 bases, the J end by 4 bases, with 10 bases between.

Ten or more counts support this clonotype. V usage is TRBV7-9 and J usage is TRBJ2-7, with D perhaps matching TRBD1 or TRBD2 (5 bases each). CDR1 is SEHNR and CDR2 is FQNEAQ in the germline V gene (reference sequence). V was trimmed by 5 bases and J by 5 bases, leaving 16 bases between them. This CDR3 spans 14 amino acids. CDR3 bases: TGTGCCAGCAGCCCCAACCTCCGGGGACACGAGCAGTACTTC. It encodes CASSPNLRGHEQYF.

V usage is TRBV15 and J usage is TRBJ2-7, with 7 nucleotides matching TRBD1. The CDR3 covers 15 residues. V shed 0 bases, J shed 4 bases, and the junction held 6 bases outside the gene matches. Germline loops: CDR1 LNHNV, CDR2 YYDKDF (reference sequence). The CDR3 reads CATSRDPQGLYEQYF. Written as DNA, the CDR3 is TGTGCCACCAGCAGAGATCCACAGGGGCTATACGAGCAGTACTTC.

This sequence joins TRBV10-3 and TRBJ2-1; D unresolved. The V end was cut by 2 bases, the J end by 4 bases, with 15 bases between. Germline V CDR1 and CDR2: ENHRY, SYGVKD. The CDR3 is made up of 16 amino acids. The chain's CDR3 is CAISEVLGSSYNEQFF. CDR3 in DNA: TGTGCCATCAGTGAGGTACTCGGATCGTCATACAATGAGCAGTTCTTC.

Comments on this clonotype: A read error may explain this, as a much larger clone is one base away. This sequence joins TRBV12-3 or TRBV12-4 and TRBJ2-3; 8 bases fit TRBD2. There are 16 residues in the CDR3. The trim removed 5 bases at V and 6 bases at J, leaving 13 bases unmatched. The CDR3 sequence is CASSVHRGGSTDTQYF. CDR3 DNA sequence: TGTGCCAGCAGTGTCCATCGCGGGGGGAGTACGGATACGCAGTATTTT.